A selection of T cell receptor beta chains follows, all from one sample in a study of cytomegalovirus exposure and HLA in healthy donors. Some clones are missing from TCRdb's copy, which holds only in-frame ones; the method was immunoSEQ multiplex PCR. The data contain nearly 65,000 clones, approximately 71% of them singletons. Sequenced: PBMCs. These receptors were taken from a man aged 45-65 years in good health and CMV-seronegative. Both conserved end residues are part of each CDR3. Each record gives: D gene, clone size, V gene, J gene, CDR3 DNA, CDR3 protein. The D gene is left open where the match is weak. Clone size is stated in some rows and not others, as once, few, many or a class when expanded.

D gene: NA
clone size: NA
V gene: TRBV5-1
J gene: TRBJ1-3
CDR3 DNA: TGCGCCAGCAGCTTGGGGGATGCAGGGACTTTCTCTGGAAACACCATATATTTT
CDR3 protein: CASSLGDAGTFSGNTIYF

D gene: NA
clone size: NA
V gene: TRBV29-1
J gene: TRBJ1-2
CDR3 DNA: TGCAGCGTTGATCAACAGGCTAACTATGGCTACACCTTC
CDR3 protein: CSVDQQANYGYTF

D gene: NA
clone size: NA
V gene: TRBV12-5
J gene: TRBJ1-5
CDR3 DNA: TGTGCTAGTGGCCATGATCAGCCCCAGCATTTT
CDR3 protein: CASGHDQPQHF

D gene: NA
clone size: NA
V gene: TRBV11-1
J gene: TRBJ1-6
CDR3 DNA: TGTGCCAGCAGCCTAACCGCGAATTCACCCCTCCACTTT
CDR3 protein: CASSLTANSPLHF

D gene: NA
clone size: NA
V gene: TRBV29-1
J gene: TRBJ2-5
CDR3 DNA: TGCAGCGTTGAAGCAGGCCCTCTAGAGACCCAGTACTTC
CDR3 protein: CSVEAGPLETQYF

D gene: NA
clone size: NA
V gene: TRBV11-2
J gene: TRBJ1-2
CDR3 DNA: TGTGCCAGCAGCTTATCTCCTAGGGGCTTAGCTAACTATGGCTACACCTTC
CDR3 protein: CASSLSPRGLANYGYTF

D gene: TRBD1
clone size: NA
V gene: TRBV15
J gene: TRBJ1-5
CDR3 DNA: TGTGCCACCAGCAGAGATGATTTTGACAGGGTGTATAATCAGCCCCAGCATTTT
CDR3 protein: CATSRDDFDRVYNQPQHF

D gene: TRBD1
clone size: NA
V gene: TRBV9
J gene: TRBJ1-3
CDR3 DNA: TGTGCCAGCAGCGTCGCAGGGGGCGGCCTCTCTGGAAACACCATATATTTT
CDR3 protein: CASSVAGGGLSGNTIYF

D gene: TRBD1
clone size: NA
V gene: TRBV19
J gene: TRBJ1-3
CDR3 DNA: TGTGCCAGTAGTATCCACAGGGGGCCTGGAAACACCATATATTTT
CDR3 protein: CASSIHRGPGNTIYF

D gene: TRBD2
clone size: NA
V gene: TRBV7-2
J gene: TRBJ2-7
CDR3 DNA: TGTGCCAGCAGCTTGATTAGCGGGGGCGGGTACGAGCAGTACTTC
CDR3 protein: CASSLISGGGYEQYF

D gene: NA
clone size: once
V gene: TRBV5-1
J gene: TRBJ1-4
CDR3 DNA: TGCGCCAGCAGCCTGGACAGTGCAACTAATGAAAAACTGTTTTTT
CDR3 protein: CASSLDSATNEKLFF

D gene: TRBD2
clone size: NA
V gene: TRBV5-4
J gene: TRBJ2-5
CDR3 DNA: TGTGCCAGCAGCTTAGTTGGGGGGGGAGGGACCCAGTACTTC
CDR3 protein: CASSLVGGGGTQYF

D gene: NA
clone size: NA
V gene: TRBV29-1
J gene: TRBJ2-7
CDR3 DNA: TGCAGCGTTGTTGTCAGCTCCTACGAGCAGTACTTC
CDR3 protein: CSVVVSSYEQYF

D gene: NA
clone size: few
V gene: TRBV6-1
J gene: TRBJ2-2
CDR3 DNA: TGTGCCAGCAATCGAGGGCTTTATGGGGAGCTGTTTTTT
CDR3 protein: CASNRGLYGELFF

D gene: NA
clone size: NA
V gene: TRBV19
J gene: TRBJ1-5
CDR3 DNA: TGTGCCAGTAACAGGGCTAGCAATCAGCCCCAGCATTTT
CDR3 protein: CASNRASNQPQHF

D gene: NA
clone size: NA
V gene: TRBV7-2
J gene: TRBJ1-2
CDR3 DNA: TGTGCCACTCCCAGGTGGCAGACCTCAGGCTATGGCTACACCTTC
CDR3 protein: CATPRWQTSGYGYTF

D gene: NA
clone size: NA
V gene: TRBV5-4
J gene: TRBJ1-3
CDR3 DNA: TGTGCCAGCAGCTTGGTGGGAGACGGAAACACCATATATTTT
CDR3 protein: CASSLVGDGNTIYF

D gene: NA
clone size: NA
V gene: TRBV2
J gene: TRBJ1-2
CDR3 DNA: TGTGCCAGCAGTGATGACAGTTCTAACTATGGCTACACCTTC
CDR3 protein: CASSDDSSNYGYTF

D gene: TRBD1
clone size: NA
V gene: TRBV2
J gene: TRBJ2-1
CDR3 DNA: TGTGCCAGCAGGAGGACAGGGGCCGAGCAGTTCTTC
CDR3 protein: CASRRTGAEQFF

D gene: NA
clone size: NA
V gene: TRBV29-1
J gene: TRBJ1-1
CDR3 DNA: TGCAGCGTTTTGGCCCGACAGGCCAAGAACACTGAAGCTTTCTTT
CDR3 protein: CSVLARQAKNTEAFF

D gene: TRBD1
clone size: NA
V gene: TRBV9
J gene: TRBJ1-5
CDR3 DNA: TGTGCCAGCAGCCCTGGGACAGTTAATCAGCCCCAGCATTTT
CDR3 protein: CASSPGTVNQPQHF

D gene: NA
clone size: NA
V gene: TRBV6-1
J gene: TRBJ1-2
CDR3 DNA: TGTGCCAGCAGTGAGATGTTTGGGGGCCCATCCACTGGCTACACCTTC
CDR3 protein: CASSEMFGGPSTGYTF

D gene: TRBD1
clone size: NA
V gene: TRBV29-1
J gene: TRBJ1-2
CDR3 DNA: TGCAGCGTTCCCGGGACAGGGATCGTTGCCTACACCTTC
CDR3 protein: CSVPGTGIVAYTF

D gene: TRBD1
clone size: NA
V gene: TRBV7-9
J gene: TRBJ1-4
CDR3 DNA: TGTGCCAACAGCTTAGAGGGACAGCTTGAAAAACTGTTTTTT
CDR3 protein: CANSLEGQLEKLFF

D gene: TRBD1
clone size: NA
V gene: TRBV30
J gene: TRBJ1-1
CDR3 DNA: TGTGCCTGGGGAGGGGGCTTTCGTTCGAACACTGAAGCTTTCTTT
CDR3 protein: CAWGGGFRSNTEAFF

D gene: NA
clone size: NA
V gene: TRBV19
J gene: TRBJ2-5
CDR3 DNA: TGTGCCAGTAGCCCTACACAAGGGGGACAAGAGACCCAGTACTTC
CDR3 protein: CASSPTQGGQETQYF

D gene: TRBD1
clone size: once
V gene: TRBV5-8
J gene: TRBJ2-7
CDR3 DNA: TGTGCCAGCAGCTCTACGGGACAGGGTTACTACGAGCAGTACTTC
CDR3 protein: CASSSTGQGYYEQYF

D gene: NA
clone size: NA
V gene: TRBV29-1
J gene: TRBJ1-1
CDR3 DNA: TGCAGCTTCAGACCGGCCGCGGTGAACACTGAAGCTTTCTTT
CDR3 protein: CSFRPAAVNTEAFF

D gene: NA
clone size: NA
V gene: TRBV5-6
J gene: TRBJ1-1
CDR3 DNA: TGTGCCAGCACTACCGCGGCGGGGGGCAGGAGCTTT
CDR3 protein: CASTTAAGGRSF

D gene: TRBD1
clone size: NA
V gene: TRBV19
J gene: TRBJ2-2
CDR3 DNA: TGTGCCAGTAGCCCAGGACAGGGGTGGGCCGGGGAGCTGTTTTTT
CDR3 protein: CASSPGQGWAGELFF

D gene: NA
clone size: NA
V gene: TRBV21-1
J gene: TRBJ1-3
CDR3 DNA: TGTGCCAGCAGCAAAAAGGGACAGGGGGCGCGATCTGGAAACACCATATATTTT
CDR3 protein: CASSKKGQGARSGNTIYF

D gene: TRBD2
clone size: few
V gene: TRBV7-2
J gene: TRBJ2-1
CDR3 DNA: TGTGCCAGCAGCCCACTGGCGGGGGGCTACAATGAGCAGTTCTTC
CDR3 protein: CASSPLAGGYNEQFF

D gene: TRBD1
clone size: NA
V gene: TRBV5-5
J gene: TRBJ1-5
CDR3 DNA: TGTGCCAGCAGCTTGTTATTTAGCGACAGGGTCGTCAATCAGCCCCAGCATTTT
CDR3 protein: CASSLLFSDRVVNQPQHF

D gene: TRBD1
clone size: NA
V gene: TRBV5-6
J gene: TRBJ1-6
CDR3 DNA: TGTGCCAGCAGCTGGGGGACAGGGGATTCACCCCTCCACTTT
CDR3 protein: CASSWGTGDSPLHF

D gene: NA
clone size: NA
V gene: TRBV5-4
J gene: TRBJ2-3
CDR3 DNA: TGTGCCAGCAGCTTAGGGGGGGCCGGCACAGATACGCAGTATTTT
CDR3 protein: CASSLGGAGTDTQYF

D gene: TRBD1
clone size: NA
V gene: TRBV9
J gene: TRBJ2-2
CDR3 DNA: TGTGCCAGCAGCGTGGTACAGGGGTACGGGGAGCTGTTTTTT
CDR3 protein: CASSVVQGYGELFF

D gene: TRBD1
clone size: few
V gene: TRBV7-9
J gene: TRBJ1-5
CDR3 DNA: TGTTCCAGCAGCTTAGGACAGGGGGCGCCTGGTCAGCCCCAGCATTTT
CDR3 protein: CSSSLGQGAPGQPQHF

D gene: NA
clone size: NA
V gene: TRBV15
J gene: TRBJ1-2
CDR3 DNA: TGTGCCACCAGCAGAGATCTTCAGGGCGGCTACACCTTC
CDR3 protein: CATSRDLQGGYTF

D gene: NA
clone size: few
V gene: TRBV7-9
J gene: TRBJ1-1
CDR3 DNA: TGTGCCAGCAGCTTAGGACAGCCTAACACTGAAGCTTTCTTT
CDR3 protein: CASSLGQPNTEAFF

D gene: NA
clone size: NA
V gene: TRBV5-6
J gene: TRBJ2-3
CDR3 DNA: TGTGCCAGCAGCTTGTCCATTGACGGACAGAAGGCTGCAGATACGCAGTATTTT
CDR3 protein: CASSLSIDGQKAADTQYF

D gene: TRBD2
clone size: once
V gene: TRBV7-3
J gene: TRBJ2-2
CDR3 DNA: TGTGCCAGCAGCTTCGCTAGCGGGGTCGCCGGGGAGCTGTTTTTT
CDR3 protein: CASSFASGVAGELFF

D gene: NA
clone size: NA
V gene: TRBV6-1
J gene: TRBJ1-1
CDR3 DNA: TGTGCCAGCACTAAGAGGGGGGGGCAGAACACTGAAGCTTTCTTT
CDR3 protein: CASTKRGGQNTEAFF

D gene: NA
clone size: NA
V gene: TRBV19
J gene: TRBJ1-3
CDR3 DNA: TGTGCCAGTACGGCAGGGGCTGGAAACACCATATATTTT
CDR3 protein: CASTAGAGNTIYF

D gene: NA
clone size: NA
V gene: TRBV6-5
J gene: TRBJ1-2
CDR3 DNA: TGTGCCAGCAGAGTGGACAGAAGTACCTATGGCTACACCTTC
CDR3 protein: CASRVDRSTYGYTF

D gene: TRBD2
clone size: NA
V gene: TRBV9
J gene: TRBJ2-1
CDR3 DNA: TGTGCCAGCAGCCCAAACGTCCGCGGGGGGCCCGACAATGAGCAGTTCTTC
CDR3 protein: CASSPNVRGGPDNEQFF

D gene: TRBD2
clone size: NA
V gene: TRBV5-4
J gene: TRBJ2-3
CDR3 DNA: TGTGCCAGCAGCAACGGACTAGCGGGGATGATAGATACGCAGTATTTT
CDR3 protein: CASSNGLAGMIDTQYF

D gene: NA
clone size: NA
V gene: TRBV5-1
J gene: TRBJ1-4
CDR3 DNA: TGCGCCAGCACTATCTACGCTGGTGGTGAAAAACTGTTTTTT
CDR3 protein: CASTIYAGGEKLFF

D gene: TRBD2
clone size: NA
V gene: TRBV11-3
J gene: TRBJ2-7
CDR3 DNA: TGTGCCAGCAGCTTAGAAAGAGCGGGGGGCGCAAGCTCCTACGAGCAGTACTTC
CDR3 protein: CASSLERAGGASSYEQYF

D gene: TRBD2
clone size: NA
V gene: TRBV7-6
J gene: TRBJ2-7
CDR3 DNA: TGTGCCAGCAGCTTAGGTCGGGCGGTAGTAGCGGGGCGCCTTAGCTCCTACGAGCAGTACTTC
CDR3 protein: CASSLGRAVVAGRLSSYEQYF

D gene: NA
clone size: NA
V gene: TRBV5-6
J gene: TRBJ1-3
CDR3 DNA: TGTGCCAGCAGCGGAGGCCGACGGAGTGGGGGAAACACCATATATTTT
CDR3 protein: CASSGGRRSGGNTIYF

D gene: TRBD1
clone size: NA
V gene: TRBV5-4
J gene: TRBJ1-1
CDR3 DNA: TGTGCCAGCAGCTTGGCCAGGACAGGGAGAAACACTGAAGCTTTCTTT
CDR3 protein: CASSLARTGRNTEAFF

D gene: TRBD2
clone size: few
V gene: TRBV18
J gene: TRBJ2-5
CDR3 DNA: TGTGCCAGCTCAAGATCGACTAGCGGGGGGACCCGGGAGACCCAGTACTTC
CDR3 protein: CASSRSTSGGTRETQYF

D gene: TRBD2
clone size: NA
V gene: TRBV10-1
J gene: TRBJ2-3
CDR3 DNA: TGCGCCAGCAGTGACCCCGGGACTAGCGGCCGAAGGGGCGTTGATACGCAGTATTTT
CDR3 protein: CASSDPGTSGRRGVDTQYF